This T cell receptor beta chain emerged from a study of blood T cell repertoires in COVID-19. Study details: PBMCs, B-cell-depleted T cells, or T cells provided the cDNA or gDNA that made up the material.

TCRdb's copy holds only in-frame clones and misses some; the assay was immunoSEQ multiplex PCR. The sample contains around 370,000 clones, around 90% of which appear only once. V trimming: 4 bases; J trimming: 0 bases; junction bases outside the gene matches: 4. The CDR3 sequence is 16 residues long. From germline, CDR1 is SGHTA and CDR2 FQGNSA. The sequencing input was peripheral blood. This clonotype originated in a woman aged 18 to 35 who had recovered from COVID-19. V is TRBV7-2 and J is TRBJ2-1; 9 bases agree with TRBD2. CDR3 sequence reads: CASSSSGASSYNEQFF. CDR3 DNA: TGTGCCAGCAGCTCTAGCGGGGCTAGCTCCTACAATGAGCAGTTCTTC. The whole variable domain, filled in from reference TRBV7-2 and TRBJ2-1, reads GAGVSQSPSNKVTEKGKDVELRCDPISGHTALYWYRQSLGQGLEFLIYFQGNSAPDKSGLPSDRFSAERTGGSVSTLTIQRTQQEDSAVYLCASSSSGASSYNEQFFGPGTRLTVL.